Listed here are 20 T cell receptor beta chains from one sample, sequenced in a study of a mutant IDH1 vaccine in newly diagnosed glioma. For these TCRs, the target antigens are not known. Profiling relied on immunoSEQ multiplex PCR, and the TCRdb table lists in-frame clones only, not all of them. The repertoire has 65,000 or so clones, approximately 84% of them found once; the top ten carry 3.5% to 4.5%. Specified time point: week 23, last vaccination. Doses of 300 ug of mutant IDH1 20-mer peptide were given with topical imiquimod. Specimen: PBMCs, collected from a glioma patient whose treatment included an IDH1 peptide vaccine. These receptors originate from a man aged 25 to 45 with glioma.

The CDR3 coding sequence is TGTGCCAGCAGCGGTGATTGGACAGGGCTCCAAGAGACCCAGTACTTC. It encodes CASSGDWTGLQETQYF. The gene calls are TRBV5-6 and TRBJ2-5; 8 nucleotides agree with TRBD1. Germline V gene data show CDR1 as SGHDT and CDR2 as YYEEEE. The CDR3 has 16 amino acids. J was trimmed by 1 base and V by 4 bases; bases with no gene match: 9.

Turning to this clone: The same CDR3 is also encoded by other DNA sequences in this sample. The V gene is TRBV5-1, the J gene TRBJ2-5; D is unclear. Germline assignment: CDR1 SGHRS and CDR2 YFSETQ. V was trimmed by 0 bases and J by 2 bases, leaving 2 bases between them. The CDR3 contains 12 residues. Here the CDR3 reads CASSLEQETQYF. The CDR3 DNA sequence: TGCGCCAGCAGCTTGGAACAAGAGACCCAGTACTTC.

The chain joins TRBV6-5 to TRBJ1-2; TRBD1 agrees at 9 bases. The CDR3 runs to 15 residues. Trimming cost V 10 bases and J 4 bases; bases outside gene matches: 13. CDR1 and CDR2 from the germline V gene are MNHEY and SVGAGI. CDR3 region: CATSPATGGSYGYTF. In DNA form, the CDR3 reads TGTGCCACCTCCCCTGCGACAGGGGGAAGCTATGGCTACACCTTC.

The chain joins TRBV5-4 to TRBJ2-5, with a possible D match to TRBD1 (5 bases). Near its end, the DNA agrees better with TRBJ2-7, so the J call may be wrong. Germline V gene sequence: CDR1 SGHNT, CDR2 YYREEE (reference sequence). This CDR3 spans 14 amino acids. CDR3 in amino acids: CASSLEFKGHEQYF. The CDR3 DNA sequence: TGTGCCAGCAGCTTGGAATTTAAGGGGCACGAGCAGTACTTC.

The V and J genes are TRBV11-2 and TRBJ1-2; D might be TRBD1 (6 bases). The length of the CDR3 is 13 residues. The germline V and J ends were trimmed by 3 bases and 7 bases, with 12 bases remaining between them. In germline, CDR1 is SGHAT, CDR2 FQNNGV. In DNA form, the CDR3 reads TGTGCCAGCAGCTTTGGGACAAGGGCTGGCTACACCTTC. This codes for CASSFGTRAGYTF.

This chain uses TRBV2 with TRBJ1-4; D may be TRBD1 (5 bases). Germline V gene sequence: CDR1 SNHLY, CDR2 FYNNEI. CDR3 length: 16 amino acids. Trimming removed 7 bases from V and 4 bases from J, with 19 bases in between. CDR3 coding DNA: TGTGCCAGCAAAGGAGACAGACAACCGGGTAATGAAAAACTGTTTTTT. It codes for CASKGDRQPGNEKLFF.

This chain connects TRBV19 to TRBJ2-3; 9 nucleotides match TRBD2. Germline V lookup: CDR1 LNHDA, CDR2 SQIVND (reference sequence). The V and J ends lost 6 bases and 6 bases, in that order; junction bases with no gene match: 10. The CDR3 is made up of 15 amino acids. CDR3 nucleotide sequence: TGTGCCAGTAGCAGCGGGGGGACCCTCAGGGATACGCAGTATTTT. It yields the protein CASSSGGTLRDTQYF.

The chain has TRBV5-8 and TRBJ1-4, with TRBD1 matching 9 bases. V was pared by 9 bases and J by 8 bases, with 11 bases of the junction left unmatched. There are 14 residues in the CDR3. The germline V gene has CDR1 SGHTS and CDR2 YDEGEE. The CDR3 loop reads CATIRGQGTEKLFF. CDR3 DNA: TGTGCCACCATCAGGGGACAGGGCACCGAAAAACTGTTTTTT.

CDR3 protein: CASGRTDTQYF. The CDR3, as DNA: TGCGCCAGCGGTAGGACAGATACGCAGTATTTT. This chain links TRBV10-1 with TRBJ2-3, with no clear D. V was clipped by 8 bases and J by 3 bases, with 6 bases between them. Germline V CDR1 and CDR2: WNHNN, SYGVQD (reference sequence). The CDR3 consists of 11 residues.

This chain joins TRBV28 and TRBJ1-1; the D is unclear. Germline lookup yields CDR1 MDHEN and CDR2 SYDVKM. This CDR3 is 11 amino acids long. The V and J ends lost 1 base and 10 bases respectively, with 7 bases between them. CDR3 protein: CASSLLGRAFF. The CDR3 DNA is TGTGCCAGCAGTTTATTAGGGAGAGCTTTCTTT.

The CDR3 loop is CASSQGQGNYGYTF. CDR3 coding DNA: TGCGCCAGCAGCCAGGGACAGGGGAACTATGGCTACACCTTC. This chain connects TRBV5-1 to TRBJ1-2, with TRBD1 identical over 10 bases. The V and J ends lost 4 bases and 2 bases, in that order; junction bases with no gene match: 2. Germline V gene sequence: CDR1 SGHRS, CDR2 YFSETQ. The CDR3 runs 14 residues.

The rearrangement links TRBV29-1 to TRBJ2-3; D call uncertain. Germline V gives CDR1 SQVTM, CDR2 ANQGSEA. V dropped 3 bases and J dropped 3 bases, with 7 bases sitting between them. The CDR3 has 12 amino acids. The CDR3 coding sequence is TGCAGCGTTGATAGTAATACAGATACGCAGTATTTT. This encodes CSVDSNTDTQYF.

This clone came up a few times. This chain joins TRBV14 and TRBJ1-1; D not certain. Trimming left V 0 bases short and J 4 bases short, with 9 bases between. The CDR3 length is 14 residues. CDR1 is SGHDN, CDR2 FVKESK, per germline. The CDR3, as DNA: TGTGCCAGCAGCCAAGAGTTAAGTTTCACTGAAGCTTTCTTT. It specifies CASSQELSFTEAFF.

V and J are TRBV18 and TRBJ2-5; 9 bases fit TRBD1. The J segment lost 4 bases and the V segment lost 2 bases, leaving 8 bases of the junction unmatched. Looked up from germline, CDR1 is KGHSH and CDR2 is LQKENI. This CDR3 has 16 residues. This CDR3 is CASSPEDRGLGETQYF. The DNA of the CDR3 is TGTGCCAGCTCACCAGAGGACAGGGGCTTAGGAGAGACCCAGTACTTC.

The J gene is TRBJ1-2, the V gene TRBV7-9; unclear D gene. Germline CDR1 and CDR2: SEHNR and FQNEAQ (reference sequence). This CDR3 comprises 13 residues. V gave up 5 bases and J gave up 3 bases, with 10 bases separating them. The CDR3 protein is CASSKAQHYGYTF. For the CDR3, the DNA is TGTGCCAGCAGCAAGGCACAACACTATGGCTACACCTTC.

The chain recombines TRBV5-1 with TRBJ2-1, with 7 bases lining up with TRBD1. V lost 4 bases and J lost 3; bases outside the gene matches: 7. The CDR3 is 15 residues long. In germline, CDR1 is SGHRS, CDR2 YFSETQ. In nucleotides, the CDR3 is TGCGCCAGCAGCGATACAGGGGTGGTCTACAATGAGCAGTTCTTC. Translating it yields CASSDTGVVYNEQFF.

V gene TRBV4-2 combines with J gene TRBJ2-2; TRBD1 is a possible D gene (6 bases). This CDR3 has 14 residues. Trimming stripped 1 base from V and 6 bases from J, with 9 bases between. The V gene's germline CDR1 is LGHNA and CDR2 YNFKEQ. This chain's CDR3 is CASSQVTGSGELFF. In nucleotides, the CDR3 is TGTGCCAGCAGCCAAGTTACAGGGTCCGGGGAGCTGTTTTTT.

The rearrangement links TRBV6-7 to TRBJ2-7; TRBD1 matches 8 bases. TRBV6-7 qualifies as an ORF whose function is uncertain. This CDR3 contains 15 residues. J was trimmed by 2 bases and V by 6 bases; bases with no gene match: 9. The CDR3 sequence: CASSPRQGLTYEQYF. CDR3 nucleotides: TGTGCCAGCAGCCCAAGACAGGGGCTTACCTACGAGCAGTACTTC.

The chain joins TRBV5-1 to TRBJ2-3; D perhaps matches TRBD1 (5 bases). CDR3 length: 15 amino acids. Trimming stripped 4 bases from V and 1 base from J, with 13 bases between. Germline assignment: CDR1 SGHRS and CDR2 YFSETQ. The chain's CDR3 is CASSLQEFGTDTQYF. The CDR3 bases are TGCGCCAGCAGCCTACAGGAGTTCGGCACAGATACGCAGTATTTT.

This clone came up a few times. The chain carries TRBV27 and TRBJ1-5; D is uncertain. Germline V CDR1 and CDR2: MNHEY, SMNVEV (reference sequence). The CDR3 extends over 14 amino acids. Trimming left V 7 bases short and J 4 bases short, with 14 bases between. As DNA, the CDR3 is TGTGCCAGCACTCTGTCCGGAGAGAATCAGCCCCAGCATTTT. As protein: CASTLSGENQPQHF.